This T cell receptor (beta chain) came from a study of blood T cells in healthy people across ages. General study findings and limits: It was held that diversity estimates obtained from one million T cells represented underestimates. Long-lived donors exceeded aged donors in naive CD4+ cells and diversity.

Combining a sample-barcoded 5' primer with a J-beta primer mix, a second PCR ran for about 6 to 11 cycles. One entry per CDR3 protein, called by TCRdb with MiXCR from the 5' RACE reads. The profile shows about 2 million distinct CDR3 sequences, 40% to 55% of them singletons. V was clipped by 4 bases and J by 0 bases, with 15 bases between them. The CDR3 consists of 16 residues. Germline V CDR1 and CDR2: SGHAT, FQNNGV. Donor samples were obtained from healthy Caucasian individuals from Russia, aged about 6 to 95. Details on this clonotype: The antigen is unknown.

This receptor was obtained from a woman aged 40 to 50 in good health. Source material: blood. The rearrangement uses TRBV11-2 and TRBJ1-2; D is uncertain. This CDR3 reads CASSSPWTVANYGYTF. The CDR3, as DNA: TGTGCCAGCAGCTCCCCATGGACGGTAGCTAACTATGGCTACACCTTC. Drawing the rest from reference TRBV11-2 and TRBJ1-2, the complete variable domain is EAGVAQSPRYKIIEKRQSVAFWCNPISGHATLYWYQQILGQGPKLLIQFQNNGVVDDSQLPKDRFSAERLKGVDSTLKIQPAKLEDSAVYLCASSSPWTVANYGYTFGSGTRLTVV.